This T cell receptor (beta chain) was sequenced during a study of memory CD4+ T cells and cytomegalovirus serostatus. Study-level findings and limits: A US-trained random forest predicted CMV serostatus with median AUC approximately 0.9.

TCRdb's copy holds only in-frame clones and misses some; the assay was immunoSEQ multiplex PCR. The sample holds about 58,000 clones, 82% seen once. Concerning this clone: Its specificity is not known.

Single viable CD3+CD4+CD8-CD45RO+ cells were sorted as the memory CD4+ T cells. Serostatus was set by detecting CMV pp150, pp28, p38, p52 IgG. This sequence was found in an adult in good health and CMV-seronegative. Some clones in this sample may be carry-over from other donors' samples. Sequencing was carried out using memory CD4+ T cells from blood.

CDR3 nucleotide sequence: TGTGCCAGCAGCCCCTACTACCAAGAGACCCAGTACTTC. Protein product: CASSPYYQETQYF. V is TRBV2 and J is TRBJ2-5; D not certain. From germline, CDR1 is SNHLY and CDR2 FYNNEI. V was clipped by 6 bases and J by 0 bases, with 8 bases between them. CDR3 length: 13 residues.